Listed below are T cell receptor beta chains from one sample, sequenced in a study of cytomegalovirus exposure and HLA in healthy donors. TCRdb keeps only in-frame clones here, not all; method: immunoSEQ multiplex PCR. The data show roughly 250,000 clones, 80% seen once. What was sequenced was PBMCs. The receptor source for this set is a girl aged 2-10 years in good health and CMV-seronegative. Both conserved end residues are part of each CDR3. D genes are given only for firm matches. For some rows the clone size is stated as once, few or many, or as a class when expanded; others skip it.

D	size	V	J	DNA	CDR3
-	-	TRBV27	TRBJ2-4	TGTGCCAGCAGTCCCGTCGGACAGTCTAAAAACATTCAGTACTTC	CASSPVGQSKNIQYF
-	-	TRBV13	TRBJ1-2	TGTGCCAGCAGCTTAGGCCGGGGGGGTCCCTATGGCTACACCTTC	CASSLGRGGPYGYTF
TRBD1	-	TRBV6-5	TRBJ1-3	TGTGCCAGCGTTGCAGGGGGCTCTGGAAACACCATATATTTT	CASVAGGSGNTIYF
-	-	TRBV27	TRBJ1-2	TGTGCCAGCAGTCCCGGAAATGGCTTGGGGAGCTATGGCTACACCTTC	CASSPGNGLGSYGYTF
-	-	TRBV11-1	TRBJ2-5	TGTGCCAGCAGCTTAGGAGGAGGCGAGACCCAGTACTTC	CASSLGGGETQYF
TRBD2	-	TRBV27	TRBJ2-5	TGTGCCAGCAGTGTCTCGACCGGGACTAGCGGGCAAGAGACCCAGTACTTC	CASSVSTGTSGQETQYF
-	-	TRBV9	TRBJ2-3	TGTGCCAGCAGCTCAAGGGGGGGGGCGTGGGGGTCAGATACGCAGTATTTT	CASSSRGGAWGSDTQYF
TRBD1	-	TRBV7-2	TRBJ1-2	TGTGCCAGCAGCTTATTGACAGGGGGCTATGGCTACACCTTC	CASSLLTGGYGYTF
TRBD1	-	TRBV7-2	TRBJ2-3	TGTGCCAGCAGCTTCCGGGACAGGGCCGATACGCAGTATTTT	CASSFRDRADTQYF
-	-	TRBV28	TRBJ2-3	TGTGCCAGCACCACAAGTACAGATACGCAGTATTTT	CASTTSTDTQYF
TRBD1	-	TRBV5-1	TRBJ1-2	TGCGCCAGCAGATCAGCGATGGGACAGGGTGTGAGGCGTGGCTATGGCTACACCTTC	CASRSAMGQGVRRGYGYTF
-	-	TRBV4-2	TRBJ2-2	TGTGCCAGCAGCCAAGAGGGAGGAGGGCGGGGTCCGGGGACCGGGGAGCTGTTTTTT	CASSQEGGGRGPGTGELFF
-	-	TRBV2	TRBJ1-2	TGTGCCAGCAGCCAAGCGGGGGCAGGCCTGCTCTACACCTTC	CASSQAGAGLLYTF
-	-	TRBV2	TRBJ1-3	TGTGCCACCGAAAAGGGGTCGGGAAACACCATATATTTT	CATEKGSGNTIYF
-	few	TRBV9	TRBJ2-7	TGTGCCAGCAGCCCCCCCCGAGAGCACGAGCAGTACTTC	CASSPPREHEQYF
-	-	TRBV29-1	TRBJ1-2	TGCAGCGTGCGGGAGGGGCTTGGAGGCTACACCTTC	CSVREGLGGYTF
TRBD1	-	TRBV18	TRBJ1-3	TGTGCCAGCTCACCGGACAGGGTCTCTGGAAACACCATATATTTT	CASSPDRVSGNTIYF
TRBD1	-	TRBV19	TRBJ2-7	TGTGCCAGTAGTAGGGGACAGGGCTTCTACGAGCAGTACTTC	CASSRGQGFYEQYF
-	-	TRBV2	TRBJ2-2	TGTGCCAATAAGAGGGTTGGCCCCGGGGAGCTGTTTTTT	CANKRVGPGELFF
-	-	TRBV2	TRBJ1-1	TGTGCCAGCCTAATTGACAGCAACACTGAAGCTTTCTTT	CASLIDSNTEAFF
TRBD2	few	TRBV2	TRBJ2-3	TGTGCCAGCAGTGGGTTGGTAGCGGGAGTTTATACGCAGTATTTT	CASSGLVAGVYTQYF
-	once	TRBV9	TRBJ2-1	TGTGCCAGCAGCAAAGGGATGGGGGGGCTACCCTACAATGAGCAGTTCTTC	CASSKGMGGLPYNEQFF
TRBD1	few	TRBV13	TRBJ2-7	TGTGCCAGCAGCTCAGCCGGGACAGGTCCCCCCCACGAGCAGTACTTC	CASSSAGTGPPHEQYF
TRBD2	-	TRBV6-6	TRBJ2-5	TGTGCCAGCAGCCTAAACCGGGACTATGGAGAGACCCAGTACTTC	CASSLNRDYGETQYF
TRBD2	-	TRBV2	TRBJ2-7	TGTGCCAGCAGTATAAGCGGGAGAATCTACGAGCAGTACTTC	CASSISGRIYEQYF
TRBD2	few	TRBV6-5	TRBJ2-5	TGTGCCAGCAGTTACTCGGGACTAGCGGAAGAGACCCAGTACTTC	CASSYSGLAEETQYF
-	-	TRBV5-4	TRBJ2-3	TGTGCCAGCAGCTGGGGGCCGGATACGCAGTATTTT	CASSWGPDTQYF
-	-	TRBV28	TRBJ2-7	TGTGCCAGCAGGAACATTTACGAGCAGTACTTC	CASRNIYEQYF
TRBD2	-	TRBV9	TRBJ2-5	TGTGCCAGCAGCCAGACTAGCGGGGGTAAAGAGACCCAGTACTTC	CASSQTSGGKETQYF
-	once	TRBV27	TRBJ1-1	TGTGCCAGCAGTAGCCGAGGGGGAACTGAAGCTTTCTTT	CASSSRGGTEAFF
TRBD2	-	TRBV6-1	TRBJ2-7	TGTGCCAGCAGTGAACAGTCAGCGGGAGGCACCTACGAGCAGTACTTC	CASSEQSAGGTYEQYF
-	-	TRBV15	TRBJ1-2	TGTGCCACCAGCAGACCCCGGAGCAGCTACACCTTC	CATSRPRSSYTF
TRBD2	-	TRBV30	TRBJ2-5	TGTGCCTGGAGTGCCGGGACTAGCGGGAGCAACCAAGAGACCCAGTACTTC	CAWSAGTSGSNQETQYF
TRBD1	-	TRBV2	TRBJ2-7	TGTGCCAGCAGTGAAACAAGGACAGGGAGCTACGAGCAGTACTTC	CASSETRTGSYEQYF
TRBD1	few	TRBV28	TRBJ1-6	TGTGCCAGCAGAACAGACAGGGGGCATAATTCACCCCTCCACTTT	CASRTDRGHNSPLHF
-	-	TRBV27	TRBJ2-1	TGTGCCAGCAGTTTCGGAGCATCGGATGAGCAGTTCTTC	CASSFGASDEQFF
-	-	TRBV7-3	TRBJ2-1	TGTGCCAGCAGCTTAATGGGGGGAACTACTTACAATGAGCAGTTCTTC	CASSLMGGTTYNEQFF
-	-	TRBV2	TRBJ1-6	TGTGCCAGCAGTCTTCATAATTCACCCCTCCACTTT	CASSLHNSPLHF
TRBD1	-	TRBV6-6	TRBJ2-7	TGTGCCAGCAGGGGGGACAGGGACGAGCAGTACTTC	CASRGDRDEQYF
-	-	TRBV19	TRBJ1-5	TGTGCCAGTAGTACAGGGCATGGTCAGCCCCAGCATTTT	CASSTGHGQPQHF
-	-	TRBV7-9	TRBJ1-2	TGCAGGGGCGACTATGGCTACACCTTC	CRGDYGYTF
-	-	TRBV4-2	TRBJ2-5	TGTGCCAGCAGCCGGAGCCAAGAGACCCAGTACTTC	CASSRSQETQYF
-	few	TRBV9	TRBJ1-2	TGTGCCAGCAGCGTGGACGGCCGGGGGGTTTATGGCTACACCTTC	CASSVDGRGVYGYTF
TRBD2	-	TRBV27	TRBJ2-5	TGTGCCAGCAGTTTCCGGGGGGGGCGGGAGACCCAGTACTTC	CASSFRGGRETQYF
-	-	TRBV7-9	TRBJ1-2	TGTGCCAGCAGCTTATATAATGACAGGTTGAATGGCTACACCTTC	CASSLYNDRLNGYTF
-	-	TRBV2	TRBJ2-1	TGTGCCAGCAGTCCTTACAGGGATAATGAGCAGTTCTTC	CASSPYRDNEQFF
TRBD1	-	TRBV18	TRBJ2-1	TGTGCCAGCTCAAAGGGACAGGGGGTATACAATGAGCAGTTCTTC	CASSKGQGVYNEQFF
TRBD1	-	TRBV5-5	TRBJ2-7	TGTGCCAGCAGCTTGGGACAGGGGGTCGGAGAGCAGTACTTC	CASSLGQGVGEQYF
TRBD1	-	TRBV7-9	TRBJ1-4	TGTGCCAGCAGCCGGACAGGGGGTTATGAAAAACTGTTTTTT	CASSRTGGYEKLFF
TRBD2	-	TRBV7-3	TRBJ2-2	TGTGCCAGCACGGCGGGAGGTGGTGTCGGGGAGCTGTTTTTT	CASTAGGGVGELFF
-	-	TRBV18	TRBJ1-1	TGTGCCAGCTCACGGGGAGGGGTCACTGAAGCTTTCTTT	CASSRGGVTEAFF
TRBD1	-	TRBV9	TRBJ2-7	TGTGCCAGTGGGGAAGGGGGCCCCAGCTCCTACGAGCAGTACTTC	CASGEGGPSSYEQYF
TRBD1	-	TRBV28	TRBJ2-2	TGTGCCAGCAGTTTGGAAGACAGGGGGCTGTGGGGGGAGCTGTTTTTT	CASSLEDRGLWGELFF
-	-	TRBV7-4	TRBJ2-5	TGTGCCAGCACGGTAGTGGGGCTGGAGACCCAGTACTTC	CASTVVGLETQYF
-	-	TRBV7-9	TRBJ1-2	TGTGCCAGCAGAGATGGACAGCATAACTATGGCTACACCTTC	CASRDGQHNYGYTF